This T cell receptor (beta chain) was found in a study of T cell repertoires in cytomegalovirus infection. Study-wide results and limits: Of the TCR beta families, the public ones yielded a cumulative frequency that identified carriers of CMV plus the relevant HLA.

Details on this clonotype: The antigen remains undetermined.

TCRdb used MiXCR to reprocess the reads, holding one entry per CDR3 protein. The sample has hundreds of thousands of distinct CDR3 sequences; approximately 24% are singletons. CDR1 and CDR2 (germline): MNHNY, SVGAGI (reference sequence). With 0 bases removed from V and 5 bases from J, the gap between germline ends came to 15 bases. The CDR3 extends over 16 amino acids. The receptor was derived from a human donor in good health (CMV status not recorded). Some clones in this sample may be carry-over from other donors' samples. Sequenced: CD8+ T cells from PBMCs. The gene calls are TRBV6-6 and TRBJ2-3; a possible D gene is TRBD2 (7 bases). CDR3: CASSYSGGGQEDTQYF. Written as DNA, the CDR3 is TGTGCCAGCAGTTACTCGGGAGGGGGGCAGGAAGATACGCAGTATTTT.